One sample yielded the 2 T cell receptor beta chains listed below, sequenced in a study of T-cell reconstitution after alpha-beta-depleted transplantation in children. Preparing the TCRbeta library involved the use of unique molecular identifiers. TCRdb processed the PCR reads anew with MiXCR; each CDR3 protein has one entry. The sample has 500,000 or so distinct CDR3 sequences, roughly an eighth seen once; the top ten hold around 15%. Sequenced material: PBMCs, mostly from graft donor cells, taken 180 days after TCRalphabeta/CD19-depleted stem cell transplant. Receptor source: a female patient aged 2 to 10 who had a stem cell transplant for aplastic anemia, so the T cells may come from the graft donor.

The chain joins TRBV9 to TRBJ2-2, with 12 nucleotides matching TRBD2. V shed 2 bases and J 6 bases; nucleotides not matched to a gene: 14. The germline V gene has CDR1 SGDLS and CDR2 YYNGEE. This CDR3 has 19 amino acids. The CDR3 DNA sequence: TGTGCCAGCAGCGTTCCCTTCGGACTAGCGGGACGTACGGCCGGGGAGCTGTTTTTT. Translating gives CASSVPFGLAGRTAGELFF.

At least ten counts were recorded for this clonotype. V is TRBV5-1 and J is TRBJ2-5; D gene uncertain. The germline V and J ends were trimmed by 7 bases and 1 base, with 5 bases remaining between them. The CDR3 length is 11 residues. Looked up from germline, CDR1 is SGHRS and CDR2 is YFSETQ. CDR3 loop: CASGAQETQYF. DNA for the CDR3: TGCGCCAGCGGTGCCCAAGAGACCCAGTACTTC.